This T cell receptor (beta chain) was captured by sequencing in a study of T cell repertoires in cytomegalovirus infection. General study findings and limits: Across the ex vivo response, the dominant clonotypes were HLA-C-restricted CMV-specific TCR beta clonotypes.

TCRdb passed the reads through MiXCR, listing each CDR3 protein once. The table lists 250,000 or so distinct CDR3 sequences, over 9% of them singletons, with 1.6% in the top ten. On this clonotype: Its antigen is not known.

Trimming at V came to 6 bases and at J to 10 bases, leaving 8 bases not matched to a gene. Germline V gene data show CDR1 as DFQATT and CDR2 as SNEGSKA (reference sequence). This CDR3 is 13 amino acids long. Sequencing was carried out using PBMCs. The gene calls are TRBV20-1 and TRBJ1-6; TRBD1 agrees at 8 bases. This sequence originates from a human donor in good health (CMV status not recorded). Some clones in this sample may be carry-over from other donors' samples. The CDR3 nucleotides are TGCAGTGCGGCACAGGGGGAGGGATCACCCCTCCACTTT. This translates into CSAAQGEGSPLHF.